These 17 T cell receptor beta chains originate from one sample sequenced in a study of T-cell memory formation after mild COVID-19. One entry per CDR3 protein results from TCRdb running MiXCR on the 5' RACE reads. The sample has 400,000 or so distinct CDR3 sequences; roughly 20% are singletons. The sequencing sample was made of PBMCs or a T cell subset sorted from them (not recorded which). The receptor source for this set is an adult woman who had mild COVID-19 (a few samples of this study predate the infection). Cell type and time point are not known.

The chain combines TRBV5-1 with TRBJ2-4; tentative D call: TRBD1 (5 bases). The V gene lost 4 bases and the J gene lost 0 bases, with 17 bases spanning the gap. This CDR3 comprises 17 residues. In germline, CDR1 is SGHRS, CDR2 YFSETQ. In DNA form, the CDR3 reads TGCGCCAGCAGCCCCTTCGACAGCAACTTAGCCAAAAACATTCAGTACTTC. It encodes CASSPFDSNLAKNIQYF. Drawing the rest from reference TRBV5-1 and TRBJ2-4, the complete variable domain is KAGVTQTPRYLIKTRGQQVTLSCSPISGHRSVSWYQQTPGQGLQFLFEYFSETQRNKGNFPGRFSGRQFSNSRSEMNVSTLELGDSALYLCASSPFDSNLAKNIQYFGAGTRLSVL.

This clonotype showed up just a few times. The chain links TRBV20-1 to TRBJ2-5; 12 nucleotides align to TRBD2. J lost 4 bases, V lost 4 bases, and 7 bases had no gene match. Germline-derived CDR1 and CDR2 are DFQATT and SNEGSKA (reference sequence). This CDR3 is 15 amino acids long. The CDR3 DNA sequence: TGCAGTGCTAAACTAGCGGGGGGCCGAGGAGAGACCCAGTACTTC. Encoded protein: CSAKLAGGRGETQYF.

This clonotype occurred many times. The rearrangement joins TRBV5-5 to TRBJ2-1; the match to TRBD2 covers 8 bases. Germline CDR1 SGHKS, CDR2 YYEKEE (reference sequence). The CDR3 sequence is 18 residues long. V trimming: 1 base; J trimming: 6 bases; junction bases outside the gene matches: 15. The CDR3 bases are TGTGCCAGCAGCTTGATCGTAGGAATAGCGGGAAGGGGCAATGAGCAGTTCTTC. It yields the protein CASSLIVGIAGRGNEQFF.

This clonotype was seen repeatedly, ten times or more. The chain uses TRBV19 and TRBJ1-1; 9 bases line up with TRBD1. Germline trimming cut 5 bases from V and 4 bases from J; bases unmatched to any gene: 11. The germline CDR1 and CDR2 sequences are LNHDA and SQIVND (reference sequence). The CDR3 loop spans 16 amino acids. The CDR3 sequence: CASSPQGTGQGTEAFF. Written as DNA, the CDR3 is TGTGCCAGTAGTCCGCAGGGTACGGGACAGGGCACTGAAGCTTTCTTT.

The rearrangement joins TRBV20-1 to TRBJ2-5; TRBD2 matches 9 bases. After removal of 6 bases from V and 2 bases from J, the junction contained 7 bases not matched to a gene. The CDR3 contains 14 residues. Germline CDR1 reads DFQATT; CDR2 reads SNEGSKA (reference sequence). CDR3 DNA sequence: TGCAGTGCCACGAGACTAGCGGAGCAAGAGACCCAGTACTTC. This codes for CSATRLAEQETQYF.

Notes on this clonotype: A much larger clonotype is one base distant, so this may be a read error. The J gene is TRBJ1-1, the V gene TRBV9; 7 nucleotides line up with TRBD1. CDR1 SGDLS and CDR2 YYNGEE come from the germline V gene. This CDR3 region has 14 residues. The V segment lost 4 bases and the J segment 1 base; nucleotides outside the gene matches: 4. The CDR3 DNA sequence: TGTGCCAGCAGCCAGGGACAGACGAACACTGAAGCTTTCTTT. This gives the protein CASSQGQTNTEAFF.

The chain recombines TRBV29-1 with TRBJ1-6; 7 bases agree with TRBD1. This CDR3 has 13 residues. V was clipped by 6 bases and J by 8 bases; unmatched bases: 7. Germline lookup yields CDR1 SQVTM and CDR2 ANQGSEA. In DNA, the CDR3 is TGCAGCGTCAGGGGGTCGATTGATTCACCCCTCCACTTT. Its translation: CSVRGSIDSPLHF.

This clonotype was counted at least ten times. Here the CDR3 DNA reads TGTGCCAGCAGCTTAGGGACAGGGTTAGTAGGTGGCTACACCTTC. Translation: CASSLGTGLVGGYTF. The rearrangement joins TRBV7-2 to TRBJ1-2; 8 bases match TRBD1. CDR1 is SGHTA, CDR2 FQGNSA, per germline. This CDR3 region has 15 residues. The V and J ends lost 1 base and 7 bases, in that order; junction bases with no gene match: 8.

This clonotype was seen at least ten times. The rearrangement joins TRBV6-1 to TRBJ2-5; 8 bases match TRBD2. CDR1 and CDR2 (germline): MNHNS, SASEGT. Unmatched junction bases numbered 9, after V lost 5 bases and J lost 1 base. The CDR3 loop spans 16 amino acids. DNA for the CDR3: TGTGCCAGCAGTTCCCGGGAGGGCGGGGGCCAAGAGACCCAGTACTTC. Amino acids: CASSSREGGGQETQYF.

The genes are TRBV7-6 and TRBJ2-5; 11 nucleotides line up with TRBD2. Germline V CDR1 and CDR2: SGHVS, FNYEAQ. CDR3 length equals 15 residues. V was pared by 4 bases and J by 6 bases, with 7 bases of the junction left unmatched. CDR3 protein: CASSYQLAGGQTQYF. The DNA for the CDR3 is TGTGCCAGCAGCTACCAGCTAGCGGGGGGACAGACCCAGTACTTC. Supplemented by reference TRBV7-6 and TRBJ2-5, the full variable domain reads GAGVSQSPRYKVTKRGQDVALRCDPISGHVSLYWYRQALGQGPEFLTYFNYEAQQDKSGLPNDRFSAERPEGSISTLTIQRTEQRDSAMYRCASSYQLAGGQTQYFGPGTRLLVL.

This clonotype was observed a handful of times. J is TRBJ2-1 and V is TRBV12-3 or TRBV12-4; 10 bases align to TRBD2. The trim removed 4 bases at V and 6 bases at J, leaving 9 bases unmatched. This CDR3 comprises 16 residues. The CDR3 DNA sequence: TGTGCCAGCAGTTCCCCCCCTAGCGGGAGAACCAATGAGCAGTTCTTC. This sequence encodes CASSSPPSGRTNEQFF.

The V call is TRBV24-1, the J call TRBJ2-7, with D perhaps TRBD1 (8 bases). The CDR3 length is 15 residues. The V gene lost 4 bases and the J gene lost 7 bases, with 19 bases spanning the gap. Germline V gene sequence: CDR1 KGHDR, CDR2 SFDVKD. The DNA for the CDR3 is TGTGCCACCAGTGACCACGGGACAGGACTAGGGGAGCAGTACTTC. It yields the protein CATSDHGTGLGEQYF.

This clonotype was picked up a small number of times. V usage is TRBV5-1 and J usage is TRBJ2-3; D is uncertain. Looked up from germline, CDR1 is SGHRS and CDR2 is YFSETQ. V lost 3 bases and J lost 0, with 8 bases in between. This CDR3 comprises 14 residues. The DNA for the CDR3 is TGCGCCAGCAGCTCCGTGGGAAGCACAGATACGCAGTATTTT. As protein: CASSSVGSTDTQYF.

The gene calls are TRBV4-2 and TRBJ1-6; D call uncertain. Germline V gives CDR1 LGHNA, CDR2 YNFKEQ. CDR3 length: 15 residues. Trimming left V 0 bases short and J 12 bases short, with 15 bases between. The CDR3 region is CASSQDLSPAVPLHF. As DNA, the CDR3 is TGTGCCAGCAGCCAAGATTTGAGTCCGGCGGTACCCCTCCACTTT.

This clonotype was observed a handful of times. The V call is TRBV20-1, the J call TRBJ2-1; D ambiguous. Germline lookup yields CDR1 DFQATT and CDR2 SNEGSKA (reference sequence). Trimming pared 3 bases from V and 8 bases from J, leaving 8 bases between. The CDR3 extends over 11 amino acids. CDR3 in amino acids: CSASRVDEQFF. The CDR3 nucleotides are TGCAGTGCTAGCCGGGTGGATGAGCAGTTCTTC.

The CDR3 spells CASSAYPQGYEQYF. CDR3 sequence (DNA): TGTGCCAGCAGTGCCTACCCTCAGGGCTACGAGCAGTACTTC. J is TRBJ2-7 and V is TRBV12-3 or TRBV12-4, with D possibly matching TRBD1 (5 bases). V lost 5 bases and J 3 bases, leaving 14 bases between the germline ends. CDR3 length: 14 residues.

Only a few counts were recorded for this clonotype. This chain links TRBV4-1 with TRBJ2-1; D unclear. V was trimmed by 4 bases and J by 4 bases, leaving 8 bases between them. The CDR3 is 13 amino acids. From germline, CDR1 is MGHRA and CDR2 YSYEKL. In nucleotides, the CDR3 is TGCGCCAGCAGCCCCTTGGAATACAATGAGCAGTTCTTC. Translated, it gives CASSPLEYNEQFF.